The rows below give T cell receptor beta chains drawn from one sample of a study of OX40 agonist ivuxolimab in advanced cancers. This table comes from immunoSEQ multiplex PCR, and its TCRdb copy is limited to in-frame clones, with some not included. The sample holds under 75,000 clones, about 89% seen once. This specimen consisted of CD4+ or CD8+ T cells sorted from blood, obtained in a trial of the OX40 agonist ivuxolimab. Receptors originate from an adult with an advanced solid tumor such as melanoma, head and neck, liver or kidney cancer. CDR3s include the opening cysteine and the closing phenylalanine or tryptophan. Fields, in order: J gene, clone size, V gene, D gene, CDR3 protein, CDR3 DNA. A D gene is named only where the DNA matches it firmly. Clone size appears in some rows only: once, few, many, or a class for an expanded clone.

j_gene: TRBJ2-5; abundance: -; v_gene: TRBV15; d_gene: -; CDR3aa: CATSLDYGGRKETQYF; CDR3nt: TGTGCCACCAGCCTCGACTATGGCGGGCGGAAAGAGACCCAGTACTTC
j_gene: TRBJ2-1; abundance: -; v_gene: TRBV27; d_gene: -; CDR3aa: CASAVGGTYYNEQFF; CDR3nt: TGTGCCAGCGCCGTGGGGGGAACATACTACAATGAGCAGTTCTTC
j_gene: TRBJ1-1; abundance: once; v_gene: TRBV11-3; d_gene: TRBD1; CDR3aa: CASRAGGTEAFF; CDR3nt: TGTGCCAGCAGGGCAGGGGGTACTGAAGCTTTCTTT
j_gene: TRBJ1-1; abundance: -; v_gene: TRBV4-2; d_gene: -; CDR3aa: CASSQGGYTEAFF; CDR3nt: TGTGCCAGCAGCCAAGGTGGTTACACTGAAGCTTTCTTT
j_gene: TRBJ2-3; abundance: -; v_gene: TRBV7-8; d_gene: -; CDR3aa: CASSGRHTDTQYF; CDR3nt: TGTGCCAGCAGCGGGAGGCACACAGATACGCAGTATTTT
j_gene: TRBJ2-2; abundance: once; v_gene: TRBV11-2; d_gene: -; CDR3aa: CASTGGRGTGELFF; CDR3nt: TGTGCCAGCACTGGGGGGCGAGGAACCGGGGAGCTGTTTTTT
j_gene: TRBJ1-3; abundance: -; v_gene: TRBV28; d_gene: -; CDR3aa: CASSPSPSDTHYWGTIYF; CDR3nt: TGTGCCAGCAGTCCTAGCCCCAGTGACACACACTACTGGGGCACCATATATTTT
j_gene: TRBJ2-1; abundance: -; v_gene: TRBV7-9; d_gene: TRBD2; CDR3aa: CASSPTSGYSYNEQFF; CDR3nt: TGTGCCAGCAGCCCGACTAGCGGATATTCCTACAATGAGCAGTTCTTC
j_gene: TRBJ2-7; abundance: once; v_gene: TRBV4-3; d_gene: TRBD1; CDR3aa: CASSSRTGGTGEQYF; CDR3nt: TGCGCCAGCAGCAGTAGAACAGGGGGCACGGGCGAGCAGTACTTC
j_gene: TRBJ1-2; abundance: -; v_gene: TRBV5-6; d_gene: -; CDR3aa: CASRYRGTPRGYTF; CDR3nt: TGTGCCAGCAGATACCGGGGGACACCTAGAGGCTACACCTTC
j_gene: TRBJ2-1; abundance: -; v_gene: TRBV2; d_gene: TRBD2; CDR3aa: CASSGTSGRAYNEQFF; CDR3nt: TGTGCCAGCAGTGGTACTAGCGGGAGGGCCTACAATGAGCAGTTCTTC
j_gene: TRBJ1-5; abundance: -; v_gene: TRBV19; d_gene: TRBD1; CDR3aa: CASKQGEGNQPQHF; CDR3nt: TGTGCCAGCAAACAGGGGGAAGGCAATCAGCCCCAGCATTTT
j_gene: TRBJ2-1; abundance: -; v_gene: TRBV9; d_gene: TRBD1; CDR3aa: CASSVAGTGGSNEQFF; CDR3nt: TGTGCCAGCAGCGTAGCCGGGACAGGGGGTAGTAATGAGCAGTTCTTC
j_gene: TRBJ2-5; abundance: -; v_gene: TRBV27; d_gene: TRBD2; CDR3aa: CASSPEGLAGVPETQYF; CDR3nt: TGTGCCAGCAGCCCGGAAGGACTAGCGGGAGTCCCAGAGACCCAGTACTTC
j_gene: TRBJ2-1; abundance: -; v_gene: TRBV10-3; d_gene: -; CDR3aa: CAISEPGEAEGNEQFF; CDR3nt: TGTGCCATCAGTGAGCCGGGCGAGGCAGAGGGCAATGAGCAGTTCTTC
j_gene: TRBJ2-7; abundance: once; v_gene: TRBV6-5; d_gene: -; CDR3aa: CASTTVSREQYF; CDR3nt: TGTGCCAGCACCACTGTCTCTAGGGAGCAGTACTTC
j_gene: TRBJ2-5; abundance: once; v_gene: TRBV28; d_gene: -; CDR3aa: CASSLGVNAETQYF; CDR3nt: TGTGCCAGCAGCCTGGGGGTTAATGCAGAGACCCAGTACTTC
j_gene: TRBJ2-1; abundance: -; v_gene: TRBV9; d_gene: TRBD2; CDR3aa: CASSTSSGRFRDEQFF; CDR3nt: TGTGCCAGCAGCACATCTAGCGGGAGGTTTCGGGATGAGCAGTTCTTC
j_gene: TRBJ2-1; abundance: -; v_gene: TRBV21-1; d_gene: -; CDR3aa: CASSHTPPAAYNEQFF; CDR3nt: TGTGCCAGCAGTCATACCCCCCCAGCGGCGTACAATGAGCAGTTCTTC
j_gene: TRBJ2-7; abundance: -; v_gene: TRBV9; d_gene: TRBD1; CDR3aa: CASSARQGSGYEQYF; CDR3nt: TGTGCCAGCAGCGCCCGACAGGGCTCGGGGTACGAGCAGTACTTC
j_gene: TRBJ2-7; abundance: -; v_gene: TRBV4-3; d_gene: -; CDR3aa: CASSQEEGTYEQYF; CDR3nt: TGCGCCAGCAGCCAAGAAGAGGGCACCTACGAGCAGTACTTC
j_gene: TRBJ2-1; abundance: -; v_gene: TRBV6-5; d_gene: TRBD2; CDR3aa: CASSYGAGGPYNEQFF; CDR3nt: TGTGCCAGCAGTTATGGTGCGGGGGGCCCCTACAATGAGCAGTTCTTC
j_gene: TRBJ2-3; abundance: -; v_gene: TRBV5-4; d_gene: -; CDR3aa: CASSILNTQYF; CDR3nt: TGTGCCAGCAGCATATTAAATACGCAGTATTTT
j_gene: TRBJ2-1; abundance: once; v_gene: TRBV28; d_gene: -; CDR3aa: CASSSQKGNEQFF; CDR3nt: TGTGCCAGCAGTTCCCAGAAAGGGAATGAGCAGTTCTTC
j_gene: TRBJ2-5; abundance: -; v_gene: TRBV5-1; d_gene: TRBD2; CDR3aa: CASSFVGLAGEETQYF; CDR3nt: TGCGCCAGCAGCTTTGTAGGGCTAGCGGGAGAAGAGACCCAGTACTTC
j_gene: TRBJ1-2; abundance: -; v_gene: TRBV5-4; d_gene: -; CDR3aa: CASSDRGANYGYTF; CDR3nt: TGTGCCAGCAGCGACCGGGGTGCTAACTATGGCTACACCTTC
j_gene: TRBJ1-2; abundance: -; v_gene: TRBV2; d_gene: -; CDR3aa: CASGQGFGYTF; CDR3nt: TGTGCCAGCGGCCAGGGGTTTGGCTACACCTTC
j_gene: TRBJ2-7; abundance: -; v_gene: TRBV27; d_gene: TRBD1; CDR3aa: CASIGGGQGDYEQYF; CDR3nt: TGTGCCAGCATAGGTGGAGGACAGGGAGACTACGAGCAGTACTTC
j_gene: TRBJ2-7; abundance: -; v_gene: TRBV11-2; d_gene: TRBD2; CDR3aa: CASSLGLAGPPSYEQYF; CDR3nt: TGTGCCAGCAGCTTAGGACTAGCGGGTCCCCCGTCCTACGAGCAGTACTTC
j_gene: TRBJ2-5; abundance: -; v_gene: TRBV15; d_gene: -; CDR3aa: CATGAPGVTQYF; CDR3nt: TGTGCCACCGGGGCCCCGGGGGTGACCCAGTACTTC
j_gene: TRBJ2-7; abundance: -; v_gene: TRBV28; d_gene: -; CDR3aa: CASSLDQAYEQYF; CDR3nt: TGTGCCAGCAGTTTAGACCAAGCCTACGAGCAGTACTTC
j_gene: TRBJ1-5; abundance: -; v_gene: TRBV4-2; d_gene: -; CDR3aa: CASSQDRTDRQPQHF; CDR3nt: TGTGCCAGCAGCCAAGACCGGACAGATCGTCAGCCCCAGCATTTT
j_gene: TRBJ2-7; abundance: -; v_gene: TRBV7-3; d_gene: TRBD2; CDR3aa: CASTISPGHGTSSYEQYF; CDR3nt: TGTGCCAGCACCATTTCCCCCGGTCACGGGACTAGTTCCTACGAGCAGTACTTC
j_gene: TRBJ2-5; abundance: -; v_gene: TRBV7-8; d_gene: TRBD2; CDR3aa: CASSPGLAGAAGQETQYF; CDR3nt: TGTGCCAGCAGCCCAGGACTAGCGGGAGCCGCGGGGCAAGAGACCCAGTACTTC
j_gene: TRBJ2-7; abundance: -; v_gene: TRBV15; d_gene: TRBD1; CDR3aa: CATSRVRGTGEQYF; CDR3nt: TGTGCCACCAGCAGAGTCCGGGGGACAGGCGAGCAGTACTTC
j_gene: TRBJ1-1; abundance: -; v_gene: TRBV5-8; d_gene: -; CDR3aa: CASSIGALETEAFF; CDR3nt: TGTGCCAGCAGCATCGGTGCGCTGGAGACTGAAGCTTTCTTT
j_gene: TRBJ2-7; abundance: -; v_gene: TRBV5-1; d_gene: TRBD1; CDR3aa: CASSLGTGGMVLYEQYF; CDR3nt: TGCGCCAGCAGCTTAGGGACAGGGGGCATGGTATTATACGAGCAGTACTTC
j_gene: TRBJ2-1; abundance: -; v_gene: TRBV10-3; d_gene: TRBD1; CDR3aa: CAISWTGSYNEQFF; CDR3nt: TGTGCCATCAGCTGGACAGGCTCCTACAATGAGCAGTTCTTC
j_gene: TRBJ2-7; abundance: -; v_gene: TRBV28; d_gene: -; CDR3aa: CASRPRSSYEQYF; CDR3nt: TGTGCCAGCAGACCCAGGAGCTCCTACGAGCAGTACTTC
j_gene: TRBJ2-7; abundance: -; v_gene: TRBV19; d_gene: -; CDR3aa: CASSIRAHEQYF; CDR3nt: TGTGCCAGTAGTATCAGGGCCCACGAGCAGTACTTC
j_gene: TRBJ2-7; abundance: -; v_gene: TRBV4-3; d_gene: -; CDR3aa: CASSRGLQGPFAYEQYF; CDR3nt: TGCGCCAGCAGCCGCGGACTACAGGGACCTTTCGCCTACGAGCAGTACTTC
j_gene: TRBJ2-3; abundance: few; v_gene: TRBV28; d_gene: TRBD1; CDR3aa: CASSVGTGTADTQYF; CDR3nt: TGTGCCAGCAGTGTCGGGACAGGGACGGCAGATACGCAGTATTTT
j_gene: TRBJ2-1; abundance: -; v_gene: TRBV27; d_gene: TRBD2; CDR3aa: CASSPRPAGSYNEQFF; CDR3nt: TGTGCCAGCAGTCCCCGGCCAGCGGGATCCTACAATGAGCAGTTCTTC
j_gene: TRBJ2-1; abundance: -; v_gene: TRBV9; d_gene: -; CDR3aa: CASRGALNEQFF; CDR3nt: TGTGCCAGCAGGGGGGCCCTCAATGAGCAGTTCTTC